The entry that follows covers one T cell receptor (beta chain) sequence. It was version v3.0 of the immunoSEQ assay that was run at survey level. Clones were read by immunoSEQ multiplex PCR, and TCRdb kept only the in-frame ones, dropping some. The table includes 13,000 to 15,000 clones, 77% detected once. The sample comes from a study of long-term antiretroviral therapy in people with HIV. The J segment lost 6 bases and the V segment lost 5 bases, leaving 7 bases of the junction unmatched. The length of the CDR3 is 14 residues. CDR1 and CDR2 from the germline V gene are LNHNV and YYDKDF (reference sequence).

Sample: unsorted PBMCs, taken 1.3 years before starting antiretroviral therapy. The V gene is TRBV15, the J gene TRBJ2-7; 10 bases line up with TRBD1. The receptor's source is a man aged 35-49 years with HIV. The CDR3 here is CATSPTGGKAEQYF. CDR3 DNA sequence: TGTGCCACCAGCCCGACAGGGGGCAAGGCCGAGCAGTACTTC. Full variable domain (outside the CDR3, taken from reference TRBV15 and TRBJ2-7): DAMVIQNPRYQVTQFGKPVTLSCSQTLNHNVMYWYQQKSSQAPKLLFHYYDKDFNNEADTPDNFQSRRPNTSFCFLDIRSPGLGDTAMYLCATSPTGGKAEQYFGPGTRLTVT.